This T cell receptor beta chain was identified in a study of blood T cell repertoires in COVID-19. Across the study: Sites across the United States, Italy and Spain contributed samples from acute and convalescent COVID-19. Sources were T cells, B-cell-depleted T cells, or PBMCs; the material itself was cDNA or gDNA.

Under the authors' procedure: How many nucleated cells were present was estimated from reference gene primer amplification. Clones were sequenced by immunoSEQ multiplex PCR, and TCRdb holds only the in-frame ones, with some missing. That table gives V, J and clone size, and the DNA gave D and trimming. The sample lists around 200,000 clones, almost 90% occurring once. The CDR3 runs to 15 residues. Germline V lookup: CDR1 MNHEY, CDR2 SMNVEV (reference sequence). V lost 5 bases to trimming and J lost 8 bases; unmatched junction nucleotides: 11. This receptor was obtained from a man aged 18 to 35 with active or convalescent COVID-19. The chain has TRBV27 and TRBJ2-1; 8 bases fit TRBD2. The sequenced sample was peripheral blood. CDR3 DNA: TGTGCCAGCAGTCTGGGGACTAGGAGGCCCGATGAGCAGTTCTTC. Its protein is CASSLGTRRPDEQFF.